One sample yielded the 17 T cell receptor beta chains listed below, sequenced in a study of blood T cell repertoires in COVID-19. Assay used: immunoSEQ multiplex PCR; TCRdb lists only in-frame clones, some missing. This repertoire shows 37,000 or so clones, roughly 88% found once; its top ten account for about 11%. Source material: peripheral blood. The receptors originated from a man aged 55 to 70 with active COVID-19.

The CDR3 DNA follows: TGTGCCACCAGCTACGTCCGGGACTATATCTCCTACAATGAGCAGTTCTTC. Protein: CATSYVRDYISYNEQFF. The gene calls are TRBV15 and TRBJ2-1, with 7 bases that match TRBD2. Germline V lookup: CDR1 LNHNV, CDR2 YYDKDF (reference sequence). This CDR3 spans 17 amino acids. Trimming removed 5 bases from V and 0 bases from J; junction bases left unmatched: 10.

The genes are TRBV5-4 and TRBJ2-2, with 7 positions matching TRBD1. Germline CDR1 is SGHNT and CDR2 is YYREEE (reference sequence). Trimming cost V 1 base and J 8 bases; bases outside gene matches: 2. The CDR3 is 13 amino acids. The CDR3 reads CASSLKQGGELFF. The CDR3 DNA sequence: TGTGCCAGCAGCTTGAAACAGGGGGGGGAGCTGTTTTTT.

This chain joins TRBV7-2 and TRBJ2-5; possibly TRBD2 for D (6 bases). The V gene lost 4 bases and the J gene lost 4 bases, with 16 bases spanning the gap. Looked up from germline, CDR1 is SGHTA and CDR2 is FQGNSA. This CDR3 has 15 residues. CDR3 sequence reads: CASSSPRLVRETQYF. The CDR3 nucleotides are TGTGCCAGCAGCTCCCCCAGACTAGTTAGAGAGACCCAGTACTTC.

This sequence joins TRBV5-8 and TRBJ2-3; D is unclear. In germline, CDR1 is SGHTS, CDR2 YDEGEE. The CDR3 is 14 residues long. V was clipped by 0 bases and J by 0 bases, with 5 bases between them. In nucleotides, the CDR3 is TGTGCCAGCAGCTTGGCTCCTAGCACAGATACGCAGTATTTT. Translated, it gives CASSLAPSTDTQYF.

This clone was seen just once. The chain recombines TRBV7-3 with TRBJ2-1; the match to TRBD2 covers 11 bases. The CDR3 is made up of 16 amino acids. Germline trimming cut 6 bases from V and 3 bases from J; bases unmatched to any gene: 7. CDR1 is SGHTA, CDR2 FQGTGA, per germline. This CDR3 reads CASSPGTSGVYNEQFF. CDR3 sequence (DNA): TGTGCCAGCAGTCCTGGGACTAGCGGAGTCTACAATGAGCAGTTCTTC.

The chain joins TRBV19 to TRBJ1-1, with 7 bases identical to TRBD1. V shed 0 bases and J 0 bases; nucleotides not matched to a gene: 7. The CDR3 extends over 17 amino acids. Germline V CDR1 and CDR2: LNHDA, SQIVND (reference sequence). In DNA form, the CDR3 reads TGTGCCAGTAGTATAGATCCGCTGGGACAGCTGAACACTGAAGCTTTCTTT. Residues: CASSIDPLGQLNTEAFF.

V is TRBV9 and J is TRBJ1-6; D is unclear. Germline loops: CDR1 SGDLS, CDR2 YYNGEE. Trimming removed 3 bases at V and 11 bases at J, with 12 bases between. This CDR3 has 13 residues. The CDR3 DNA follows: TGTGCCAGCAGCGGCCCGGTCGGTACACCCCTCCACTTT. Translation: CASSGPVGTPLHF.

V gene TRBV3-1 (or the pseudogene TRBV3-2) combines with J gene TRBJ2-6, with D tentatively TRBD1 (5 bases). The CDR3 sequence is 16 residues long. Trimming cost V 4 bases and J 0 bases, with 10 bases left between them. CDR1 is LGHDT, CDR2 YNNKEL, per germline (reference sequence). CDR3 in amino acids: CASSLRGISGANVLTF. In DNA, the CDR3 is TGTGCCAGCAGCCTAAGGGGAATCTCTGGGGCCAACGTCCTGACTTTC.

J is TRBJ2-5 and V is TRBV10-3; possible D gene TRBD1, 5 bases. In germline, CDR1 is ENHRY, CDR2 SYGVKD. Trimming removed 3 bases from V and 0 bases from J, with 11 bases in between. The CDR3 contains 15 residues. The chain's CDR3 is CAISEPTEYQETQYF. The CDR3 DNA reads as TGTGCCATCAGTGAACCGACAGAATACCAAGAGACCCAGTACTTC.

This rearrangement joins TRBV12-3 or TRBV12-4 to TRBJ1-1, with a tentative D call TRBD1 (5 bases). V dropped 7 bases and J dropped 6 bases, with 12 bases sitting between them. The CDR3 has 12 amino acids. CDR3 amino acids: CASTDRISEAFF. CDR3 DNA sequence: TGTGCCAGCACTGACAGAATCTCTGAAGCTTTCTTT.

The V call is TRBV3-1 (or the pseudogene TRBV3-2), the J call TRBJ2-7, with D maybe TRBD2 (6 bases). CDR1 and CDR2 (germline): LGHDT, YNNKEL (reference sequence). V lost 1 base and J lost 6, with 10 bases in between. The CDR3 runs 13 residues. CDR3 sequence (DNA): TGTGCCAGCAGCCAAGCGGGAGTTTCCGAGCAGTACTTC. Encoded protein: CASSQAGVSEQYF.

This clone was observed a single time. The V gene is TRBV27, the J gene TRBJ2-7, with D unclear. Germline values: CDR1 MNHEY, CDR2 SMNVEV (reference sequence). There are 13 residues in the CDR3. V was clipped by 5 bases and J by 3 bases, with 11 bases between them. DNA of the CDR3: TGTGCCAGCAGTGCCGGAGTACTCTACGAGCAGTACTTC. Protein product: CASSAGVLYEQYF.

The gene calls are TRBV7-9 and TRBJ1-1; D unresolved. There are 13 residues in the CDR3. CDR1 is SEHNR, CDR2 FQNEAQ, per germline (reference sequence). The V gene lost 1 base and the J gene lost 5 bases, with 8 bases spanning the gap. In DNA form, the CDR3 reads TGTGCCAGCAGCTTAGATGGGAGGACTGAAGCTTTCTTT. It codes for CASSLDGRTEAFF. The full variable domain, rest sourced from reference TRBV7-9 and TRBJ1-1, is DTGVSQNPRHKITKRGQNVTFRCDPISEHNRLYWYRQTLGQGPEFLTYFQNEAQLEKSRLLSDRFSAERPKGSFSTLEIQRTEQGDSAMYLCASSLDGRTEAFFGQGTRLTVV.

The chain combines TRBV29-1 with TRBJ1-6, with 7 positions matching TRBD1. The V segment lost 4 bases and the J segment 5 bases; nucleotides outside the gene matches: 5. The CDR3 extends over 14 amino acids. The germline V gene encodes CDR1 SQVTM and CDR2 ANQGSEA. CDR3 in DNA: TGCAGCGTTGGGACAGGAGGCAATAATTCACCCCTCCACTTT. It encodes CSVGTGGNNSPLHF. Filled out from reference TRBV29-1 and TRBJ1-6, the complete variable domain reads SAVISQKPSRDICQRGTSLTIQCQVDSQVTMMFWYRQQPGQSLTLIATANQGSEATYESGFVIDKFPISRPNLTFSTLTVSNMSPEDSSIYLCSVGTGGNNSPLHFGNGTRLTVT.

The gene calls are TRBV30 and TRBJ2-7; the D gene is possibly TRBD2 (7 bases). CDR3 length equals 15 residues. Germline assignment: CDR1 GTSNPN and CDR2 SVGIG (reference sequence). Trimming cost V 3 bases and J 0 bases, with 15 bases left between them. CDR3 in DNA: TGTGCCTGGAGGCGAGGGGGGGGATTCTCCTACGAGCAGTACTTC. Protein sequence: CAWRRGGGFSYEQYF.

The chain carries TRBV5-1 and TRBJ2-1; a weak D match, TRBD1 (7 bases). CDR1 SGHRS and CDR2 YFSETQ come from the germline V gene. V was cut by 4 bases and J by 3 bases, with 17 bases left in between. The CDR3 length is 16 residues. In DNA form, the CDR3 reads TGCGCCAGCAGCGCGGGGATCCGGGACAGCTACAATGAGCAGTTCTTC. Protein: CASSAGIRDSYNEQFF.

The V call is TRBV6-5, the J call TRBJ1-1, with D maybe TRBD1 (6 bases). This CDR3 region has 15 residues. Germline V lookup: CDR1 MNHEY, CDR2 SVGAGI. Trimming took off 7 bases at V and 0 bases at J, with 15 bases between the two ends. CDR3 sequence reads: CASTWGLGMNTEAFF. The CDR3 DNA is TGTGCCAGCACTTGGGGGCTTGGTATGAACACTGAAGCTTTCTTT.